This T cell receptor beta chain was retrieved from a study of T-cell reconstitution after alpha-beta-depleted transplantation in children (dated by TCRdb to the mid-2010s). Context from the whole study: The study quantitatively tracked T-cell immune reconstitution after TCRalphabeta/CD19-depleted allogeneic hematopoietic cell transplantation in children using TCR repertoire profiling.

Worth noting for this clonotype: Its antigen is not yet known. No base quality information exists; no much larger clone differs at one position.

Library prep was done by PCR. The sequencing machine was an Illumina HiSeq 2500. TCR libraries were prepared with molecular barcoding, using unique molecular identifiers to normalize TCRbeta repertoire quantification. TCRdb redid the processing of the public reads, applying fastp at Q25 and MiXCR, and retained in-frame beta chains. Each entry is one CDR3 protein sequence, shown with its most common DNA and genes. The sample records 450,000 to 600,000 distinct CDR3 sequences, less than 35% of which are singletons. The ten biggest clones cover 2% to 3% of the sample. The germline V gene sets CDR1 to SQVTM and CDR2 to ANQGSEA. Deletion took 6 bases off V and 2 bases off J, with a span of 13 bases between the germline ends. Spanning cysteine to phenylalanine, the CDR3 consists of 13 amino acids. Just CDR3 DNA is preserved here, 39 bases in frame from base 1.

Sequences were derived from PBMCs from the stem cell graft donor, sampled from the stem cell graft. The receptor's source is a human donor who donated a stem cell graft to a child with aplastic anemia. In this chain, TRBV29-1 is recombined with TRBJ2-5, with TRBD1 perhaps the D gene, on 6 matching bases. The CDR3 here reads CSVRRTDQETQYF. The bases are TGCAGCGTCCGACGGACAGATCAAGAGACCCAGTACTTC.